This TCR beta chain originates from a study of blood T cell repertoires in COVID-19. About the research overall: Acute-phase and convalescent COVID-19 samples originated in the United States, Italy and Spain. PBMCs, B-cell-depleted T cells, or T cells were the source of the cDNA or gDNA that made up the material.

V was clipped by 6 bases and J by 8 bases, with 10 bases between them. Germline CDR1 reads KGHSH; CDR2 reads LQKENI. The CDR3 covers 12 residues. In the authors' workflow: Nucleated cell counts were estimated from reference gene primer amplification. The table came from immunoSEQ multiplex PCR; TCRdb's copy has only in-frame clones and leaves some out. The V and J calls and clone size were taken over from that table, and D and trimming were inferred from the DNA. This table has around 25,000 clones, roughly 88% appearing once. The sequenced sample was peripheral blood. This TCR came from a man between 65 and 80 years old in a cohort sampled during active COVID-19. This chain uses TRBV18 with TRBJ1-4; D is uncertain. Here the CDR3 reads CASSPSREKLFF. CDR3 bases: TGTGCCAGCTCGCCCTCGAGAGAAAAACTGTTTTTT.